This T cell receptor beta chain was captured by sequencing in a study of T cells after yellow fever vaccination. Across the study: Fractions containing few cells were prepared with SMART-Seq v4 Ultra Low Input.

This clonotype was seen more than once but under ten times. Trimming removed 6 bases at V and 8 bases at J, with 19 bases between. The germline CDR1 and CDR2 sequences are SGHTA and FQGNSA. This CDR3 is 15 amino acids long. Conversion of TCR transcripts into cDNA relied on 5'RACE template switching, which added a universal primer site and UMIs. TCRdb redid the calling of the 5' RACE reads with MiXCR, one entry per CDR3 protein. Of roughly 340,000 distinct CDR3 sequences in the sample, roughly 4.3% were seen once. The source is a man younger than 35 who received the YFV17D yellow fever vaccine. The chain joins TRBV7-2 to TRBJ1-4, with D perhaps TRBD1 (6 bases). The source material was PBMCs, sampled 5 days after the yellow fever booster vaccination. The chain's CDR3 is CASSRLGGAGEKLFF. The CDR3 coding sequence is TGTGCCAGCAGTCGCCTCGGGGGGGCTGGGGAAAAACTGTTTTTT.